These 20 T cell receptor beta chains came from one sample sequenced in a study of monozygotic twins with inflammatory bowel disease. TCRdb processed the 5' RACE reads again and assigns one entry to each CDR3 protein, with no DNA. Its listing shows around 150,000 distinct CDR3 sequences. The sequenced material came from blood. The origin of the receptors is a human donor with ulcerative colitis or Crohn's disease, or a healthy co-twin of an affected twin (not recorded which).

The rearrangement links TRBV7-3 to TRBJ1-2; lacking DNA, the TRBD1 call made by TCRdb goes unchecked. This CDR3 spans 13 amino acids. Per germline, CDR1 SGHTA and CDR2 FQGTGA. The CDR3 sequence: CASSPEGGYGYTF.

The chain couples TRBV5-4 to TRBJ2-5; lacking DNA, the TRBD2 call made by TCRdb goes unchecked. Germline CDR1 is SGHNT and CDR2 is YYREEE (reference sequence). The CDR3 runs to 15 residues. This CDR3 reads CASSLNPSEGETQYF.

The J gene is TRBJ1-1, the V gene TRBV10-3; TCRdb designates TRBD1, a call that cannot be tested without DNA. The CDR3 has 13 amino acids. Germline V gives CDR1 ENHRY, CDR2 SYGVKD. The CDR3 loop is CASGQGGGTEAFF.

V usage is TRBV18 and J usage is TRBJ1-3; lacking DNA, the TRBD1 call made by TCRdb goes unchecked. The CDR3 has 17 residues. Looked up from germline, CDR1 is KGHSH and CDR2 is LQKENI. The CDR3 reads CASSPLPQGHSGNTIYF.

The chain has TRBV10-3 and TRBJ2-7; TCRdb calls TRBD2, which cannot be checked without DNA. The V gene's germline CDR1 is ENHRY and CDR2 SYGVKD. This CDR3 has 16 amino acids. CDR3 sequence: CAISEGLAGVKYEQYF.

This chain joins TRBV20-1 and TRBJ2-4; with no DNA, the TCRdb D assignment of TRBD2 cannot be verified. The CDR3 contains 14 residues. The germline gives CDR1 DFQATT, CDR2 SNEGSKA (reference sequence). The CDR3 protein is CSARKSGDKNIQYF.

The CDR3 is CASSRGETNNQPQHF. The V gene is TRBV7-9, the J gene TRBJ1-5. The CDR3 is made up of 15 amino acids. Looked up from germline, CDR1 is SEHNR and CDR2 is FQNEAQ (reference sequence).

V usage is TRBV7-9 and J usage is TRBJ1-1; TCRdb's D gene call, TRBD1, goes unchecked for lack of DNA. Germline CDR1 is SEHNR and CDR2 is FQNEAQ (reference sequence). The CDR3 has 15 residues. This CDR3 is CASSPRDRVNTEAFF.

The rearrangement joins TRBV7-3 to TRBJ2-4; the D call from TCRdb, TRBD1, cannot be confirmed without DNA. This CDR3 is 16 amino acids long. Per the germline V gene, CDR1 is SGHTA and CDR2 is FQGTGA. This CDR3 is CASSSGTRTAKNIQYF.

The chain employs TRBV12-3 or TRBV12-4 and TRBJ2-5; TCRdb's assignment of TRBD1 cannot be checked, as there is no DNA. The CDR3 runs 14 residues. CDR3 sequence reads: CASMWQGGQETQYF.

V is TRBV7-9 and J is TRBJ2-1; there is no DNA to check the TCRdb D call of TRBD2. CDR3 size: 19 residues. Germline CDR1 is SEHNR and CDR2 is FQNEAQ (reference sequence). CDR3 sequence reads: CASSARRTSGLSSYNEQFF.

The V call is TRBV12-3 or TRBV12-4, the J call TRBJ2-1; TCRdb picks TRBD2, but there is no DNA to check that call. The CDR3 totals 16 residues. CDR3 sequence reads: CASSSGTSKFHNEQFF.

The chain is built from TRBV5-6 and TRBJ2-5; TCRdb indicates TRBD2, and absent DNA this call remains unverified. Germline V gene data show CDR1 as SGHDT and CDR2 as YYEEEE. The CDR3 is made up of 14 amino acids. The CDR3 sequence: CASSPGTSQETQYF.

The V and J genes are TRBV2 and TRBJ2-3; the D call from TCRdb, TRBD1, cannot be confirmed without DNA. In germline, CDR1 is SNHLY, CDR2 FYNNEI. The CDR3 runs to 16 residues. The CDR3 reads CASSEIGTASTDTQYF.

The chain combines TRBV7-7 with TRBJ2-2; TCRdb reports TRBD1, a call that lacks DNA to check it against. This CDR3 is built from 13 residues. The germline gives CDR1 SSHAT, CDR2 FNYEAQ (reference sequence). The CDR3 here is CASSLGGAGELFF.

The V and J genes are TRBV2 and TRBJ2-2. Germline CDR1 and CDR2: SNHLY and FYNNEI. This CDR3 is 14 amino acids long. The CDR3 reads CASSLAGNTGELFF. Full variable domain (rest looked up from reference TRBV2 and TRBJ2-2): EPEVTQTPSHQVTQMGQEVILRCVPISNHLYFYWYRQILGQKVEFLVSFYNNEISEKSEIFDDQFSVERPDGSNFTLKIRSTKLEDSAMYFCASSLAGNTGELFFGEGSRLTVL.

V is TRBV27 and J is TRBJ1-2; the D call from TCRdb, TRBD1, cannot be confirmed without DNA. CDR3 length: 13 amino acids. Germline V gene data show CDR1 as MNHEY and CDR2 as SMNVEV (reference sequence). The CDR3 sequence is CASSLSTGYGYTF.

The chain has TRBV30 and TRBJ1-3. Germline assignment: CDR1 GTSNPN and CDR2 SVGIG (reference sequence). The CDR3 has 15 residues. The CDR3 sequence: CAWSVDSFSGNTIYF.

The V and J genes are TRBV7-2 and TRBJ1-1; TCRdb calls TRBD1, which cannot be checked without DNA. CDR3 length equals 14 residues. CDR1 SGHTA and CDR2 FQGNSA come from the germline V gene. The chain's CDR3 is CASSPQGAGTEAFF.

The chain joins TRBV12-3 or TRBV12-4 to TRBJ1-5; as DNA is missing, the TRBD1 call by TCRdb cannot be tested. CDR3 length: 13 residues. The CDR3 spells CASRQGLDQPQHF.